Listed below are T cell receptor beta chains from one sample, sequenced in a study of Graves' ophthalmopathy and Graves' hyperthyroidism. TCRdb re-called the multiplex PCR reads with MiXCR, one entry per CDR3 protein. The sample includes 500,000 to 600,000 distinct CDR3 sequences, less than 40% of them seen just once. What was sequenced was peripheral blood or thyroid tissue (not recorded which). The receptors were gathered from an adult man with Graves' hyperthyroidism. CDR3s include the opening cysteine and the closing phenylalanine or tryptophan. The D gene is left open where the match is weak. Clone size, where shown, is once, few, many, or a class for clones that have expanded.

v_call,j_call,clone_size,cdr3_length,d_call,cdr3_nt,cdr3_aa
TRBV5-1,TRBJ2-7,many,17,TRBD2,TGCGCCAGCAGCTTGTGGGGGACTAGCGGAGACACCTACGAGCAGTACTTC,CASSLWGTSGDTYEQYF
TRBV12-3/TRBV12-4,TRBJ1-1,NA,16,TRBD1,TGTGCCAGCAGTTTCCCTCAGGGGGTACCGAACACTGAAGCTTTCTTT,CASSFPQGVPNTEAFF
TRBV7-3,TRBJ1-1,NA,15,TRBD1,TGTGCCAGCAACCGGGACAGATACATGAACACTGAAGCTTTCTTT,CASNRDRYMNTEAFF
TRBV2,TRBJ1-6,NA,14,TRBD1,TGTGCCAGCAGCGCACAGGGGGAAGATTCACCCCTCCACTTT,CASSAQGEDSPLHF
TRBV27,TRBJ2-5,few,15,TRBD1,TGTGCCAGCAGTCCGAGAGACAGGGTAGTCCAGACCCAGTACTTC,CASSPRDRVVQTQYF
TRBV7-2,TRBJ2-6,NA,19,TRBD2,TGTGCCAGCAGCTTACCGGGACTAGCGGGGAGCTCTGGGGCCAACGTCCTGACTTTC,CASSLPGLAGSSGANVLTF
TRBV4-1,TRBJ2-2,NA,14,NA,TGCGCCAGCAGCCCCTGGTCTAACACCGGGGAGCTGTTTTTT,CASSPWSNTGELFF
TRBV24-1,TRBJ1-2,many,15,TRBD1,TGTGCCACCAGTGATTCAGGGACAGGGGGCAGTGGCTACACCTTC,CATSDSGTGGSGYTF
TRBV7-9,TRBJ2-6,NA,18,TRBD1,TGTGCCAGCAGCTTCCGGGACAGGGGGGCGCCTGGGGCCAACGTCCTGACTTTC,CASSFRDRGAPGANVLTF
TRBV2,TRBJ1-5,NA,14,NA,TGTGCCAGCAGCGTATTGGGGGGCGATCAGCCCCAGCATTTT,CASSVLGGDQPQHF
TRBV7-2,TRBJ1-4,many,15,NA,TGTGCCAGCAGCCAAACAGGGTGGACTAATGAAAAACTGTTTTTT,CASSQTGWTNEKLFF
TRBV7-9,TRBJ1-2,NA,18,NA,TGTGCCAGCAGCTTATATAGTAGGTCGGACAGTAATAACTATGGCTACACCTTC,CASSLYSRSDSNNYGYTF
TRBV29-1,TRBJ2-3,NA,10,NA,TGCAGCGGTGGGTTTGATACGCAGTATTTT,CSGGFDTQYF
TRBV7-2,TRBJ1-3,few,12,NA,TGTGCCAGCAGCACCGCTGGAAACACCATATATTTT,CASSTAGNTIYF
TRBV12-3/TRBV12-4,TRBJ2-6,many,15,NA,TGTGCCAGCAGTTGGGACGGGACTGGGGCCAACGTCCTGACTTTC,CASSWDGTGANVLTF
TRBV2,TRBJ1-1,many,14,NA,TGTGCCAGCAGTGAAGGGGGGAGGAACACTGAAGCTTTCTTT,CASSEGGRNTEAFF
TRBV19,TRBJ1-1,NA,15,NA,TGTGCCAGTAGTATAGGGACAGACCAGAACACTGAAGCTTTCTTT,CASSIGTDQNTEAFF
TRBV19,TRBJ2-2,NA,15,NA,TGTGCCAGTAGTTCCGGGACATGGAACACCGGGGAGCTGTTTTTT,CASSSGTWNTGELFF
TRBV2,TRBJ2-6,NA,14,NA,TGTGCCAGCAGTGGCACCTCTGGGGCCAACGTCCTGACTTTC,CASSGTSGANVLTF
TRBV7-8,TRBJ2-5,many,16,TRBD2,TGTGCCAGCAAGGGACTAGCGGGATTAGTACAAGAGACCCAGTACTTC,CASKGLAGLVQETQYF
TRBV4-1,TRBJ1-2,many,16,TRBD1,TGCGCCAGCAGCCAAGGACAGGGGCAACCTTACTATGGCTACACCTTC,CASSQGQGQPYYGYTF
TRBV7-6,TRBJ2-6,many,17,NA,TGTGCCAGCAGCTTAGCGCAGGCGGCTACTGGGGCCAACGTCCTGACTTTC,CASSLAQAATGANVLTF
TRBV15,TRBJ1-1,many,14,NA,TGTGCCACCAGTCGTCAGCGTCTTGGTACTGAAGCTTTCTTT,CATSRQRLGTEAFF
TRBV7-9,TRBJ2-7,few,16,TRBD1,TGTGCCAGCAGCTTGTCGGGCTGGACAGGTGGCTACAAGCAGTACTTC,CASSLSGWTGGYKQYF
TRBV5-1,TRBJ1-4,few,16,TRBD1,TGCGCCAGCAGCTCGCCTTCAGGGGGCGCGGAGGAAAAACTGTTTTTT,CASSSPSGGAEEKLFF
TRBV20-1,TRBJ1-2,many,12,NA,TGCAGTGCTAGAGACACACCTTATGGCTACACCTTC,CSARDTPYGYTF
TRBV24-1,TRBJ1-2,NA,15,TRBD1,TGTGCCACCAGCGAAACAGGGGGCGCATCCTATGGCTACACCTTC,CATSETGGASYGYTF
TRBV7-9,TRBJ2-2,few,18,TRBD2,TGTGCCAGCAGCCTCCCGGGACTAGCGGGAGGGGGCACCGGGGAGCTGTTTTTT,CASSLPGLAGGGTGELFF
TRBV20-1,TRBJ2-7,many,13,NA,TGCAGTGCTAGTACTAGAGGCTCCTACGAGCAGTACTTC,CSASTRGSYEQYF
TRBV20-1,TRBJ2-1,NA,13,NA,TGCAGTGTAATGGCTTGGCGGTACAATGAGCAGTTCTTC,CSVMAWRYNEQFF